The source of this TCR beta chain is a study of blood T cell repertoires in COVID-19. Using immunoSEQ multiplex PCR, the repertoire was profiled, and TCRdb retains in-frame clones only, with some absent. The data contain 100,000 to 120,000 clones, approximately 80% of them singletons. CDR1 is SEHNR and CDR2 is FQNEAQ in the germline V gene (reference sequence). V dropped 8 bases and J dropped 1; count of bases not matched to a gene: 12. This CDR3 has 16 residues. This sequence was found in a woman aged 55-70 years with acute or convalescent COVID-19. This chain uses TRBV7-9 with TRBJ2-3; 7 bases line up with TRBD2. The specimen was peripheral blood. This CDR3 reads CASGSTSPSGTDTQYF. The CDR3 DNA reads TGTGCCAGCGGTTCGACTAGCCCCTCAGGCACAGATACGCAGTATTTT.